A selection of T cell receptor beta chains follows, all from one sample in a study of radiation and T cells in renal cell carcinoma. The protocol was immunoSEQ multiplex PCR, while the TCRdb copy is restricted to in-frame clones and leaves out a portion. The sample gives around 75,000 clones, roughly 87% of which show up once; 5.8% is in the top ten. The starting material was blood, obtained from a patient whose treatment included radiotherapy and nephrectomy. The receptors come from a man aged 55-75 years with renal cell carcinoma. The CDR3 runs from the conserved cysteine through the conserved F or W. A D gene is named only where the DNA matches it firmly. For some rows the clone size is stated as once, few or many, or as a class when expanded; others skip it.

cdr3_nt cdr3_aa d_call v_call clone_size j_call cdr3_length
TGTGCCAGCGACAGCGAATTCTCTGGAAACACCATATATTTT CASDSEFSGNTIYF - TRBV6-1 - TRBJ1-3 14
TGTGCCAGTAGTTTGACAGCCTACAATGAGCAGTTCTTC CASSLTAYNEQFF - TRBV19 medium-sized TRBJ2-1 13
TGTGCCAGCAGCTTAGTGGCCGGATGGACGGTGAATAATGAAAAACTGTTTTTT CASSLVAGWTVNNEKLFF - TRBV7-6 few TRBJ1-4 18
TGTGCCAGCAGCCGCTTAGGGACGGCTAGTGAAGCTTTCTTT CASSRLGTASEAFF - TRBV14 few TRBJ1-1 14
TGTGCCAGTACCATAGGGACAGGGGCTCGTGAGCAGTTCTTC CASTIGTGAREQFF TRBD1 TRBV19 - TRBJ2-1 14
TGCGCCAGCAGCTTGGATGGGACCCCCACCGGGGAGCTGTTTTTT CASSLDGTPTGELFF - TRBV5-1 - TRBJ2-2 15
TGCGCCAGCAGCCGAGGGACTAGCGGGAGTGGCGCAGATACGCAGTATTTT CASSRGTSGSGADTQYF TRBD2 TRBV4-3 - TRBJ2-3 17
TGTGCCAGCAGCCCCCTCCCGGGACGTGGTACCGGGGAGCTGTTTTTT CASSPLPGRGTGELFF - TRBV7-9 - TRBJ2-2 16
TGTGCCAGCAGCCCCAGCCCCTCTGGAAACACCATATATTTT CASSPSPSGNTIYF - TRBV7-8 - TRBJ1-3 14
TGTGCCAGCAGTTTATCGCAAGCGTTTGGAGGGGTTAACTACAATGAGCAGTTCTTC CASSLSQAFGGVNYNEQFF - TRBV27 - TRBJ2-1 19
TGTGCCAGCAGGCCGATGGAGCCCTACGAGCAGTACTTC CASRPMEPYEQYF - TRBV7-9 few TRBJ2-7 13
TGCGCCAGCAGCCAATCGGGACAGCCCAATTCACCCCTCCACTTT CASSQSGQPNSPLHF TRBD1 TRBV4-1 - TRBJ1-6 15
TGTGCCAGCAGCTCTCTCCGGGGAGCCACAGATACGCAGTATTTT CASSSLRGATDTQYF - TRBV7-6 - TRBJ2-3 15
TGTGCCAGCAGCCAAGAGACAGGGGTAAATGAAAAACTGTTTTTT CASSQETGVNEKLFF TRBD1 TRBV14 - TRBJ1-4 15
TGCGCCAGCAGCTCCCCGAGATCCCCACTAGCGGGAGGGCCGGTTCTGCACGAGCAGTACTTC CASSSPRSPLAGGPVLHEQYF TRBD2 TRBV5-1 - TRBJ2-7 21
TGTGCCAGCAGCCCCAACGTTGGAAACACCATATATTTT CASSPNVGNTIYF - TRBV27 - TRBJ1-3 13
TGTGCCAGCAATCCCTCAGGGGGTCCCTACGAGCAGTACTTC CASNPSGGPYEQYF TRBD1 TRBV6-1 - TRBJ2-7 14
TGCGCCAGCAGCTTGGTGCCGGGGACAACCAGCTCCTACGAGCAGTACTTC CASSLVPGTTSSYEQYF - TRBV5-1 - TRBJ2-7 17
TGTGCCAGCTGGAATTACAGGGTTGATGGCTACACCTTC CASWNYRVDGYTF - TRBV7-9 once TRBJ1-2 13
TGTGCCAGCAGTGAACAAGGTACGGGGGCCAACGTCCTGACTTTC CASSEQGTGANVLTF - TRBV6-1 once TRBJ2-6 15
TGTGCCAGCAGCCCCACAGGGGCCCGCCCCACTAATGAAAAACTGTTTTTT CASSPTGARPTNEKLFF TRBD1 TRBV7-6 - TRBJ1-4 17
TGTGCCAGCAGCCCGGGACAGGGGATTCAGGCGACTGAAGCTTTCTTT CASSPGQGIQATEAFF TRBD1 TRBV4-2 few TRBJ1-1 16
TGCGCCAGCAGGCCTAGCGGGAGTCACAACAATGAGCAGTTCTTC CASRPSGSHNNEQFF TRBD2 TRBV5-1 - TRBJ2-1 15
TGTGCCAGCAGGGAACAGGGCGGAAACTATGGCTACACCTTC CASREQGGNYGYTF - TRBV28 once TRBJ1-2 14
TGTGCCAGCACTAGACAAGAGACCCAGTACTTC CASTRQETQYF - TRBV2 - TRBJ2-5 11
TGTGCCAGCAGCTTGGTCGACAGGGCGTACACTGAAGCTTTCTTT CASSLVDRAYTEAFF TRBD1 TRBV5-8 - TRBJ1-1 15
TGCGCCAGCAGCTTTGGGACAGGGCCAGAAAAACTGTTTTTT CASSFGTGPEKLFF TRBD1 TRBV5-1 - TRBJ1-4 14
TGTGCCAGCTCCACTCGGAGGCGCGGGGAAATGCGGCTGTTTTTT CASSTRRRGEMRLFF - TRBV6-5 - TRBJ1-4 15
TGTGCCAGCAGTTACGCCGGACAGGGGCCTTCACCCCTCCACTTT CASSYAGQGPSPLHF TRBD1 TRBV6-5 - TRBJ1-6 15
TGTGCCAGCAGCGTAGTCCCGGGGGCCCTCGATACGCAGTATTTT CASSVVPGALDTQYF - TRBV9 - TRBJ2-3 15
TGCGCCAGCAGCCAGTTATACCACAGGGTGGCGAACACCGGGGAGCTGTTTTTT CASSQLYHRVANTGELFF - TRBV4-3 - TRBJ2-2 18
TGTGCCAGCACGGGCCTGGCGTACGAGCAGTACTTC CASTGLAYEQYF - TRBV7-9 many TRBJ2-7 12
TGTGCCAGCAGCCCTCCAGGACAGGGGGCTCTAGGCTATGGCTACACCTTC CASSPPGQGALGYGYTF TRBD1 TRBV28 - TRBJ1-2 17
TGTGCCAGCGAAGGCGGCTCCTACAATGAGCAGTTCTTC CASEGGSYNEQFF - TRBV7-9 - TRBJ2-1 13
TGTGCCAGCAGTGAATTCGGGGGAGGGACTAAGGATACGCAGTATTTT CASSEFGGGTKDTQYF TRBD2 TRBV25-1 - TRBJ2-3 16
TGTGCCAGCAGTTACGTTGCCGGGGAGCTGTTTTTT CASSYVAGELFF - TRBV6-5 - TRBJ2-2 12
TGTGCCAGCAGTTTAACCCCCAGGGTACAAGCTTTCTTT CASSLTPRVQAFF - TRBV28 - TRBJ1-1 13
TGTGCCAGCAGTTTATTCGGTAGGGGCAAAGGGTACTTC CASSLFGRGKGYF - TRBV28 - TRBJ2-7 13
TGCGCCAGCAGCCCGCAGGCGGGAGTAGGGACAGATACGCAGTATTTT CASSPQAGVGTDTQYF TRBD2 TRBV4-1 - TRBJ2-3 16
TGTGCCAGCAGGCCCCCTTGGACGGATATTTATGGCTACACCTTC CASRPPWTDIYGYTF - TRBV2 once TRBJ1-2 15
TGTGCCAGCAGTGATCGCAGGGGTCGGCAAGAGACCCAGTACTTC CASSDRRGRQETQYF - TRBV6-1 - TRBJ2-5 15
TGTGCCAGCAGCCGAAAAGCGGGAGGGTCCTACAATGAGCAGTTCTTC CASSRKAGGSYNEQFF TRBD2 TRBV5-4 once TRBJ2-1 16
TGTGCCAGCAGCCCCCAGGGGGGCGGGAGCGGAACCGGGGAGCTGTTTTTT CASSPQGGGSGTGELFF - TRBV4-2 - TRBJ2-2 17
TGTGCCAGTAGTATCCCGATCGTCGGCTTCGGGACAGGGGGCATACAGCCCCAGCATTTT CASSIPIVGFGTGGIQPQHF TRBD1 TRBV19 - TRBJ1-5 20
TGTGCCAGCAGCTTATCGGGGAGTCGGGATGAGCAGTTCTTC CASSLSGSRDEQFF - TRBV11-2 once TRBJ2-1 14